This record looks at one T cell receptor (beta chain) sequence and its context. Its antigen is not known. One end of the junction varies from germline; a read error may be responsible. Findings of the study overall: In terms of TCR gene usage, tumor memory CD4+ T cells clustered together with blood and lymph node memory CD4+ cells, as well as with lymph node naive CD4+ cells.

Semi-nested PCR with Nested Universal Primer A followed constant-region reverse priming of full-length variable regions. TCRdb reanalysed the 5' RACE reads using MiXCR and keeps one entry per CDR3 protein. The sample holds about 40,000 distinct CDR3 sequences; 15% to 20% are singletons and the top ten take 2.5% to 3%. CDR1 SGHRS and CDR2 YFSETQ come from the germline V gene. This CDR3 comprises 17 residues. Sequences were obtained from naive CD4+ T cells sorted from a lymph node. Subset of the sample: naive CD4+ T cells, CD4+CD45RA+CD25-. The origin of this receptor is a female donor with breast cancer. V is TRBV5-1 and J is TRBJ2-6; tentative D call: TRBD1 (5 bases). DNA for the CDR3: TGCGCCAGCAGCTTGGAAGGTTCGGGCGCTGGGGCCAAAGTCCTGACTTTC. Translating gives CASSLEGSGAGAKVLTF.